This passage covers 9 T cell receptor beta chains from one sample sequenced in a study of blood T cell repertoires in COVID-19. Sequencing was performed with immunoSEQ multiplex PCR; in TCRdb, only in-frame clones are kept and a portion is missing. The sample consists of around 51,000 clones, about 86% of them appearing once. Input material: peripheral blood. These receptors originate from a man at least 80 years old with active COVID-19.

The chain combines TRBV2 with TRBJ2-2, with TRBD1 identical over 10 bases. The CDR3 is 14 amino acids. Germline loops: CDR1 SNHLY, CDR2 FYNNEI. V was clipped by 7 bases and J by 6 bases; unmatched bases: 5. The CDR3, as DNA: TGTGCCAGCAATCCGGGACAGGGGTCCGGGGAGCTGTTTTTT. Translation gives CASNPGQGSGELFF.

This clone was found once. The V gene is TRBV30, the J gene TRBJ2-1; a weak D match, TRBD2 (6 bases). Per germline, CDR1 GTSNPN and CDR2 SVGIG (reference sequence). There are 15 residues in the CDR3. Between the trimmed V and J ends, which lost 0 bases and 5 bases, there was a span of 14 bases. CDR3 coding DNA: TGTGCCTGGAGTGTAGCTAGCGTAGGCCACAATGAGCAGTTCTTC. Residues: CAWSVASVGHNEQFF. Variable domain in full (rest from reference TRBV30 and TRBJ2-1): SQTIHQWPATLVQPVGSPLSLECTVEGTSNPNLYWYRQAAGRGLQLLFYSVGIGQISSEVPQNLSASRPQDRQFILSSKKLLLSDSGFYLCAWSVASVGHNEQFFGPGTRLTVL.

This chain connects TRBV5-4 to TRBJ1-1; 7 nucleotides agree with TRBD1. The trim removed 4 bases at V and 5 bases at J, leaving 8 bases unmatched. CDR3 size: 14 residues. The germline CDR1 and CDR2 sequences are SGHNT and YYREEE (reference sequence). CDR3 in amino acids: CASSPTGQMTEAFF. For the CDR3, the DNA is TGTGCCAGCAGCCCGACAGGGCAAATGACTGAAGCTTTCTTT.

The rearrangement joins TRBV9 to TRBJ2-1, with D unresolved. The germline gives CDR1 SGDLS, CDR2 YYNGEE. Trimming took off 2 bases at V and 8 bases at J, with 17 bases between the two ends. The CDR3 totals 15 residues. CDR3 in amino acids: CASSVAPGNVDEQFF. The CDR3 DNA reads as TGTGCCAGCAGCGTTGCCCCAGGTAACGTCGATGAGCAGTTCTTC. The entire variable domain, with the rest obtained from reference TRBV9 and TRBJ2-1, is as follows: DSGVTQTPKHLITATGQRVTLRCSPRSGDLSVYWYQQSLDQGLQFLIQYYNGEERAKGNILERFSAQQFPDLHSELNLSSLELGDSALYFCASSVAPGNVDEQFFGPGTRLTVL.

CDR3 residues: CASSLGLADTQYF. CDR3 nucleotide sequence: TGTGCCAGCAGCTTAGGACTAGCCGATACGCAGTATTTT. The chain links TRBV7-3 to TRBJ2-3; TRBD2 matches 8 bases. V lost 2 bases, J lost 6 bases, and 1 base stayed unmatched. This CDR3 spans 13 amino acids. CDR1 and CDR2 from the germline V gene are SGHTA and FQGTGA.

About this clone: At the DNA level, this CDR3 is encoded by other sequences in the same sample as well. CDR3 coding DNA: TGTGCCAGTAAAAAAGGGCTAGCGGGAGTTGACGGGGAGCTGTTTTTT. The encoded protein is CASKKGLAGVDGELFF. The chain combines TRBV19 with TRBJ2-2; the match to TRBD2 covers 10 bases. This CDR3 contains 16 residues. V trimming: 7 bases; J trimming: 7 bases; junction bases outside the gene matches: 12. Germline-derived CDR1 and CDR2 are LNHDA and SQIVND (reference sequence).

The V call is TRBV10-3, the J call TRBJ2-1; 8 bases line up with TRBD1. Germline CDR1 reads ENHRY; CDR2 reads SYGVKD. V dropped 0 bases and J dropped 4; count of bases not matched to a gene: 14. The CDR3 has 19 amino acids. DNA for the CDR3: TGTGCCATCAGTGAGTCAATGGGTCAACGGGACAGGCCGTACAATGAGCAGTTCTTC. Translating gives CAISESMGQRDRPYNEQFF.

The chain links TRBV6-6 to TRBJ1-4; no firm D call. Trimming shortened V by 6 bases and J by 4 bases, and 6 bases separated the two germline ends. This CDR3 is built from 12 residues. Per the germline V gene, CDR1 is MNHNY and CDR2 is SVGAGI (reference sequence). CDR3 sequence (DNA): TGTGCCAGCAGACTCAATAATGAAAAACTGTTTTTT. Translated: CASRLNNEKLFF.

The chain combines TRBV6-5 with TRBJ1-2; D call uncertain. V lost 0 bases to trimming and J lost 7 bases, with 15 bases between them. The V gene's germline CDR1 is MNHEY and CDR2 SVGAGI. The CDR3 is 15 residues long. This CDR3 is CASSYSGGRGGGYTF. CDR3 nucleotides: TGTGCCAGCAGTTACTCCGGCGGTCGAGGAGGTGGCTACACCTTC.